The sequence of this TCR beta chain was determined in a study of neoadjuvant anti-PD-1 for oral cavity cancer. Study-wide context: Around day 43, patients without progression received a fourth nivolumab dose before surgery.

Indicated time point: after neoadjuvant nivolumab, at surgical resection. Analysis of PBMCs was direct, with no culture step. This clone was counted only a few times. Data came from immunoSEQ multiplex PCR; TCRdb stores just in-frame clones and leaves some out. The sample consists of 13,000 to 15,000 clones, 55% to 75% of them appearing once. Trimming pared 6 bases from V and 1 base from J, leaving 9 bases between. From germline, CDR1 is SGHTA and CDR2 FQGTGA. This CDR3 has 13 amino acids. Here the sequenced sample was PBMCs, taken after nivolumab (anti-PD-1) treatment. V gene TRBV7-3 combines with J gene TRBJ1-1; D unclear. The TCR comes from a person aged 35 to 85 with oral cavity squamous cell carcinoma. In nucleotides, the CDR3 is TGTGCCAGCAGTTTCGTTCCGAACACTGAAGCTTTCTTT. It specifies CASSFVPNTEAFF.